These 10 T cell receptor beta chains came from one sample sequenced in a study of cytomegalovirus exposure and HLA in healthy donors (dated by TCRdb to about 2017). The library came from the immunoSEQ multiplex PCR assay. Not all clones reach the TCRdb copy of this immuneACCESS table, which keeps in-frame sequences only. Checked studies attribute under half of the gap to unresolved V genes and leave the rest unexplained. Counted in this sample were roughly 230,000 clones; less than 95% of them appeared once. The biggest ten clones account for approximately 3.1% of the sample. Sequences were obtained from PBMCs. The source is a young woman in good health and CMV-seronegative.

V usage is TRBV27 and J usage is TRBJ2-3, with 10 bases matching TRBD2. CDR3 length: 17 residues. From germline, CDR1 is MNHEY and CDR2 SMNVEV (reference sequence). Trimming removed 2 bases from V and 3 bases from J; junction bases left unmatched: 8. The CDR3, as DNA: TGTGCCAGCAGTTTAGACCCTCTAGCGGGAGAGACAGATACGCAGTATTTT. Translation: CASSLDPLAGETDTQYF.

The J gene is TRBJ2-7, the V gene TRBV9; TRBD1 is a possible D gene (6 bases). V lost 0 bases and J 0 bases, leaving 7 bases between the germline ends. Looked up from germline, CDR1 is SGDLS and CDR2 is YYNGEE. The length of the CDR3 is 14 residues. The CDR3 sequence: CASSVEDSSYEQYF. CDR3 coding DNA: TGTGCCAGCAGCGTAGAGGACAGCTCCTACGAGCAGTACTTC. The whole variable domain, remainder taken from reference TRBV9 and TRBJ2-7, is DSGVTQTPKHLITATGQRVTLRCSPRSGDLSVYWYQQSLDQGLQFLIQYYNGEERAKGNILERFSAQQFPDLHSELNLSSLELGDSALYFCASSVEDSSYEQYFGPGTRLTVT.

The chain links TRBV4-2 to TRBJ2-7; TRBD1 aligns across 11 bases. The CDR3 is 18 amino acids. The V segment lost 0 bases and the J segment 8 bases; nucleotides outside the gene matches: 15. Germline V CDR1 and CDR2: LGHNA, YNFKEQ. CDR3 in DNA: TGTGCCAGCAGCCAAGATGGGGGACAGGGGGGCTTCCCTGGGCAGCAGTACTTC. It is translated as CASSQDGGQGGFPGQQYF.

The rearrangement uses TRBV5-6 and TRBJ2-4; a weak D match, TRBD2 (5 bases). Germline CDR1 and CDR2: SGHDT and YYEEEE. Trimming shortened V by 6 bases and J by 0 bases, and 22 bases separated the two germline ends. The CDR3 runs 18 residues. Written as DNA, the CDR3 is TGTGCCAGCACCTTTGAGAGGGAGCGCATATTAGCCAAAAACATTCAGTACTTC. Translating gives CASTFERERILAKNIQYF.

The genes are TRBV27 and TRBJ2-1; weak D call: TRBD2 (7 bases). V was trimmed by 5 bases and J by 4 bases, leaving 27 bases between them. Germline V lookup: CDR1 MNHEY, CDR2 SMNVEV (reference sequence). The CDR3 extends over 19 amino acids. The CDR3 bases are TGTGCCAGCAGTCCGGGGAGTTGGGGGGCGGGAGTTGGGTACAATGAGCAGTTCTTC. Amino acids: CASSPGSWGAGVGYNEQFF.

V gene TRBV20-1 combines with J gene TRBJ2-3, with D possibly matching TRBD1 (5 bases). Deletions cut 8 bases from V and 7 bases from J, with 13 bases between. The CDR3 extends over 11 amino acids. CDR1 DFQATT and CDR2 SNEGSKA come from the germline V gene (reference sequence). CDR3 sequence reads: CSFTGMNTQYF. The CDR3 nucleotides are TGCAGTTTCACAGGAATGAATACGCAGTATTTT.

V gene TRBV6-6 combines with J gene TRBJ2-7, with D possibly being TRBD1 or TRBD2 (5 bases each). Trimming left V 4 bases short and J 0 bases short, with 16 bases between. CDR1 and CDR2 from the germline V gene are MNHNY and SVGAGI (reference sequence). The CDR3 length is 16 residues. DNA of the CDR3: TGTGCCAGCAGTTCTAGAGGGGCAGGCCTCTCCTACGAGCAGTACTTC. Its translation is CASSSRGAGLSYEQYF.

J is TRBJ1-3 and V is TRBV2; D is perhaps TRBD1 (5 bases). Germline V CDR1 and CDR2: SNHLY, FYNNEI. V gave up 6 bases and J gave up 2 bases, with 17 bases separating them. This CDR3 spans 16 amino acids. In nucleotides, the CDR3 is TGTGCCAGCAGGGGCGGGACCGGCAGGGCTGGAAACACCATATATTTT. Amino acid sequence: CASRGGTGRAGNTIYF.

As regards this clone: Other DNA sequences from this sample encode an identical CDR3 as well. The rearrangement links TRBV27 to TRBJ2-7, with TRBD2 matching over 7 bases. J lost 2 bases, V lost 8 bases, and 6 bases had no gene match. Germline V gene data show CDR1 as MNHEY and CDR2 as SMNVEV (reference sequence). The CDR3 totals 13 residues. The CDR3 region has the DNA TGTGCCAGCTCTCGGACTAGAACCTACGAGCAGTACTTC. Translated: CASSRTRTYEQYF.

The rearrangement links TRBV11-2 to TRBJ2-2; D is undetermined. Germline values: CDR1 SGHAT, CDR2 FQNNGV. The CDR3 runs to 16 residues. Trimming shortened V by 5 bases and J by 10 bases, and 23 bases separated the two germline ends. CDR3 sequence (DNA): TGTGCCAGCAGCCCACGGGTGCTTACCTATTCGGCGGAGCTGTTTTTT. It is translated as CASSPRVLTYSAELFF.